Following are 27 T cell receptor beta chains from one sample sequenced in a study of blood T cells in healthy people across ages. A J-beta primer mix and a sample-barcoded 5' primer were used in a second PCR of roughly 6 to 11 cycles. TCRdb itself ran the 5' RACE reads through MiXCR, one entry per CDR3 protein. The sample comprises 700,000 to 800,000 distinct CDR3 sequences, roughly two fifths of which are singletons, and 20% rests with the top ten. Sequencing input: blood. These receptors came from a woman between 55 and 75 years old in good health.

V gene TRBV20-1 combines with J gene TRBJ2-1; weak D call: TRBD2 (8 bases). Trimming cost V 6 bases and J 1 base, with 19 bases left between them. Germline V lookup: CDR1 DFQATT, CDR2 SNEGSKA (reference sequence). The CDR3 runs 16 residues. The CDR3 here is CSANQGGLGSYNEQFF. The CDR3 nucleotides read TGCAGTGCAAATCAGGGGGGACTAGGGTCCTACAATGAGCAGTTCTTC.

This clonotype turned up a few times. J is TRBJ2-3 and V is TRBV6-4, with 10 bases that match TRBD2. The CDR3 covers 15 residues. The germline gives CDR1 MRHNA, CDR2 SNTAGT. V shed 6 bases, J shed 3 bases, and the junction held 6 bases outside the gene matches. CDR3 residues: CASRPLAGETDTQYF. The DNA for the CDR3 is TGTGCCAGCAGACCTCTAGCGGGAGAGACAGATACGCAGTATTTT.

This clonotype was picked up one time. The chain has TRBV6-5 and TRBJ2-3, with D perhaps TRBD1 (6 bases). The CDR3 covers 14 residues. Germline assignment: CDR1 MNHEY and CDR2 SVGAGI. Trimming pared 7 bases from V and 3 bases from J, leaving 14 bases between. As DNA, the CDR3 is TGTGCCAGCACCAAAACAGGGACGACAGATACGCAGTATTTT. This gives the protein CASTKTGTTDTQYF.

Only a few counts were recorded for this clonotype. This chain uses TRBV6-5 with TRBJ2-7; TRBD2 aligns across 11 bases. Looked up from germline, CDR1 is MNHEY and CDR2 is SVGAGI. Trimming at V came to 5 bases and at J to 9 bases, leaving 15 bases not matched to a gene. This CDR3 is built from 16 residues. CDR3 protein: CASSLLTSGVPLRQYF. The CDR3 nucleotides read TGTGCCAGCAGTCTCCTGACTAGCGGGGTCCCTCTGAGGCAGTACTTC.

In this sample, this clonotype turned up a few times. The chain combines TRBV27 with TRBJ1-2, with 8 positions matching TRBD1. V shed 5 bases, J shed 4 bases, and the junction held 3 bases outside the gene matches. This CDR3 comprises 13 residues. Per germline, CDR1 MNHEY and CDR2 SMNVEV (reference sequence). Here the CDR3 DNA reads TGTGCCAGCAGTACCGGGACAGGCTATGGCTACACCTTC. It specifies CASSTGTGYGYTF.

This clonotype has at least ten counts. The V call is TRBV10-1, the J call TRBJ2-5, with 10 bases identical to TRBD2. Germline CDR1 and CDR2: WNHNN and SYGVQD (reference sequence). The CDR3 runs 15 residues. The junction had 8 bases not matched to a gene; V was cut back by 5 bases and J by 5 bases. DNA of the CDR3: TGCGCCAGCAGTACGGCTAGCGGGGGCCGGGAGACCCAGTACTTC. It translates to CASSTASGGRETQYF.

CDR3 coding DNA: TGTGCCACCAGCAGAGTTGGGGACAGGGTAGCCAAAAACATTCAGTACTTC. Its protein product is CATSRVGDRVAKNIQYF. This chain joins TRBV15 and TRBJ2-4; TRBD1 aligns across 9 bases. V lost 1 base to trimming and J lost 0 bases; unmatched junction nucleotides: 4. Germline CDR1 and CDR2: LNHNV and YYDKDF (reference sequence). CDR3 length equals 17 residues. Full variable domain (outside the CDR3, taken from reference TRBV15 and TRBJ2-4): DAMVIQNPRYQVTQFGKPVTLSCSQTLNHNVMYWYQQKSSQAPKLLFHYYDKDFNNEADTPDNFQSRRPNTSFCFLDIRSPGLGDTAMYLCATSRVGDRVAKNIQYFGAGTRLSVL.

The chain carries TRBV6-7 and TRBJ1-2, with TRBD1 identical over 9 bases. TRBV6-7 is known as an ORF, though its function is uncertain. The CDR3 is 13 amino acids. V shed 2 bases and J 6 bases; nucleotides not matched to a gene: 1. CDR3 sequence (DNA): TGTGCCAGCAGTTACCGGACAGGGGATGGCTACACCTTC. The encoded protein is CASSYRTGDGYTF.

This clonotype was observed at least ten times. This sequence joins TRBV7-7 and TRBJ2-5; 12 bases are shared with TRBD2. The CDR3 covers 15 residues. Germline-derived CDR1 and CDR2 are SSHAT and FNYEAQ (reference sequence). With V trimmed by 2 bases and J by 5 bases, 3 bases remained unmatched. CDR3 nucleotides: TGTGCCAGCAGCTTAAGTACTAGCGGGGGGGAGACCCAGTACTTC. The encoded protein is CASSLSTSGGETQYF.

J is TRBJ1-2 and V is TRBV4-2; D is possibly TRBD1 (5 bases). The CDR3 loop spans 15 amino acids. V was clipped by 2 bases and J by 6 bases, with 16 bases between them. Germline V lookup: CDR1 LGHNA, CDR2 YNFKEQ. The DNA of the CDR3 is TGTGCCAGCAGCCAATCGTCGGCCAGGGCGGATGGCTACACCTTC. This gives the protein CASSQSSARADGYTF.

The chain employs TRBV24-1 and TRBJ2-1; D might be TRBD1 (6 bases). The V gene's germline CDR1 is KGHDR and CDR2 SFDVKD. There are 12 residues in the CDR3. The germline V and J ends were trimmed by 12 bases and 9 bases, with 17 bases remaining between them. CDR3 amino acids: CAVSRDIGEQFF. The CDR3 DNA follows: TGTGCCGTCAGCCGGGACATTGGTGAGCAGTTCTTC.

The chain links TRBV19 to TRBJ2-4; 13 bases align to TRBD2. The CDR3 loop spans 18 amino acids. V lost 1 base, J lost 1 base, and 4 bases stayed unmatched. Germline V CDR1 and CDR2: LNHDA, SQIVND (reference sequence). DNA for the CDR3: TGTGCCAGTAGTATAGGGACTAGCGGGAGTCGGGCCAAAAACATTCAGTACTTC. It encodes CASSIGTSGSRAKNIQYF.

This clonotype has a handful of counts. The genes are TRBV20-1 and TRBJ2-5, with D hard to call. This CDR3 is 12 amino acids long. CDR1 is DFQATT, CDR2 SNEGSKA, per germline (reference sequence). V gave up 3 bases and J gave up 2 bases, with 7 bases separating them. CDR3 amino acids: CSASLGQETQYF. In nucleotides, the CDR3 is TGCAGTGCTAGCTTAGGACAAGAGACCCAGTACTTC.

The rearrangement links TRBV6-6 to TRBJ1-2; D not resolved. The germline CDR1 and CDR2 sequences are MNHNY and SVGAGI (reference sequence). The CDR3 sequence is 12 residues long. Trimming shortened V by 5 bases and J by 4 bases, and 8 bases separated the two germline ends. CDR3 in DNA: TGTGCCAGCAGTAAAGTCCTCTATGGCTACACCTTC. It yields the protein CASSKVLYGYTF.

The chain employs TRBV11-2 and TRBJ1-1; D not certain. V gave up 5 bases and J gave up 1 base, with 17 bases separating them. The CDR3 contains 16 residues. CDR1 SGHAT and CDR2 FQNNGV come from the germline V gene. The CDR3 spells CASSPLQLLANTEAFF. The CDR3 DNA is TGTGCCAGCAGCCCCCTCCAGCTTCTTGCGAACACTGAAGCTTTCTTT. The variable domain in full, with the rest retrieved from reference TRBV11-2 and TRBJ1-1, is EAGVAQSPRYKIIEKRQSVAFWCNPISGHATLYWYQQILGQGPKLLIQFQNNGVVDDSQLPKDRFSAERLKGVDSTLKIQPAKLEDSAVYLCASSPLQLLANTEAFFGQGTRLTVV.

The chain has TRBV2 and TRBJ2-1; TRBD2 matches at 8 bases. The J segment lost 2 bases and the V segment lost 10 bases, leaving 4 bases of the junction unmatched. Germline assignment: CDR1 SNHLY and CDR2 FYNNEI. The CDR3 totals 13 residues. CDR3 amino acids: CAIGGGTYNEQFF. In DNA form, the CDR3 reads TGTGCCATCGGGGGGGGCACCTACAATGAGCAGTTCTTC.

This clonotype has only a few counts. V usage is TRBV5-1 and J usage is TRBJ2-1; possibly TRBD2 for D (5 bases). CDR1 SGHRS and CDR2 YFSETQ come from the germline V gene. V gave up 4 bases and J gave up 5 bases, with 13 bases separating them. The CDR3 has 14 residues. In DNA form, the CDR3 reads TGCGCCAGCAGCCATCCACCGGGGAACAATGAGCAGTTCTTC. It translates to CASSHPPGNNEQFF.

The chain recombines TRBV5-1 with TRBJ1-3, with 9 bases that match TRBD1. This CDR3 contains 17 residues. CDR1 is SGHRS, CDR2 YFSETQ, per germline. V trimming: 4 bases; J trimming: 4 bases; junction bases outside the gene matches: 12. For the CDR3, the DNA is TGCGCCAGCAGCCGGCTGGGACAGGGATCGACAGGAAACACCATATATTTT. Amino acid sequence: CASSRLGQGSTGNTIYF.

This clonotype has a handful of counts. The chain employs TRBV4-3 and TRBJ2-1; TRBD2 aligns across 13 bases. The length of the CDR3 is 20 residues. Trimming at V came to 2 bases and at J to 0 bases, leaving 10 bases not matched to a gene. Germline V gene lookup returns CDR1 LGHNA and CDR2 YSLEER. The CDR3 loop is CASSQKLAGGTFSSYNEQFF. The CDR3 DNA follows: TGCGCCAGCAGCCAAAAACTAGCGGGAGGGACCTTCAGCTCCTACAATGAGCAGTTCTTC.

V usage is TRBV2 and J usage is TRBJ2-1, with D unresolved. This CDR3 is 15 amino acids long. The V and J ends lost 0 bases and 2 bases respectively, with 8 bases between them. Germline CDR1 reads SNHLY; CDR2 reads FYNNEI. CDR3 nucleotides: TGTGCCAGCAGTGAAGCGCAATGGACCTACAATGAGCAGTTCTTC. Its protein is CASSEAQWTYNEQFF.

The genes are TRBV12-5 and TRBJ2-7; 9 bases fit TRBD2. With V trimmed by 3 bases and J by 0 bases, 6 bases remained unmatched. Germline CDR1 and CDR2: LGHNT and FRNRAP. This CDR3 contains 16 residues. CDR3 sequence: CASGFGLAGSSYEQYF. For the CDR3, the DNA is TGTGCTAGTGGTTTTGGCCTAGCGGGAAGCTCCTACGAGCAGTACTTC.

This clonotype was recorded many times. The chain recombines TRBV5-1 with TRBJ2-5; maybe TRBD1 (7 bases). Trimming cost V 1 base and J 11 bases, with 30 bases left between them. Germline CDR1 SGHRS, CDR2 YFSETQ. The CDR3 runs to 18 residues. The CDR3 is CASSLSSGGTDLISEQYF. In DNA, the CDR3 is TGCGCCAGCAGCTTGAGTAGCGGCGGGACAGACCTTATCTCAGAACAGTACTTC.

The chain employs TRBV4-2 and TRBJ1-1, with D possibly TRBD1 on 6 matching bases. The CDR3 totals 16 residues. The V end lost 1 base, the J end lost 4 bases, and 16 bases lay between the germline ends. Germline assignment: CDR1 LGHNA and CDR2 YNFKEQ. The CDR3 region has the DNA TGTGCCAGCAGCCAAGGAGATACAGGGTTGAGCACTGAAGCTTTCTTT. As protein: CASSQGDTGLSTEAFF.

This clonotype turned up a few times. V usage is TRBV20-1 and J usage is TRBJ1-1, with D possibly matching TRBD1 (5 bases). Trimming removed 3 bases from V and 1 base from J, with 12 bases in between. Germline assignment: CDR1 DFQATT and CDR2 SNEGSKA (reference sequence). The CDR3 spans 14 residues. The CDR3 nucleotides are TGCAGTGCTAGGAAGGGACCTAGGAACACTGAAGCTTTCTTT. Translated: CSARKGPRNTEAFF.

In this sample, this clonotype turned up once. One end of the junction is discordant with germline, which a read error may explain. The chain uses TRBV10-3 and TRBJ2-5; 11 bases fit TRBD2. This CDR3 is built from 16 residues. Germline CDR1 is ENHRY and CDR2 is SYGVKD. The CDR3 sequence is CATSMSSGRSQETQYF. As DNA, the CDR3 is TGTGCCACCAGTATGTCTAGCGGGAGGTCCCAAGAGACCCAGTACTTC.

The chain employs TRBV29-1 and TRBJ2-1; 8 nucleotides align to TRBD1. Trimming took 7 bases from V and 7 from J; bases not matched to a gene: 3. Germline values: CDR1 SQVTM, CDR2 ANQGSEA. CDR3 length equals 11 residues. The DNA of the CDR3 is TGCAGCGCGGACAGGGTGAATGAGCAGTTCTTC. This encodes CSADRVNEQFF.

On this clonotype itself: Since a much larger clone is just one base distant, this may be a read error. The chain employs TRBV4-2 and TRBJ2-3; 8 bases agree with TRBD2. The junction had 8 bases not matched to a gene; V was cut back by 5 bases and J by 4 bases. CDR3 length: 15 residues. Germline values: CDR1 LGHNA, CDR2 YNFKEQ. The CDR3 sequence is CASSGSSGAPDTQYF. The CDR3 DNA sequence: TGTGCCAGCAGCGGAAGTAGCGGGGCACCAGATACGCAGTATTTT.